This record covers a single T cell receptor beta chain. Sequencing used immunoSEQ multiplex PCR; TCRdb keeps in-frame clones, though not all of them. The sample carries over 80,000 clones, almost 85% recorded once. Germline V CDR1 and CDR2: KGHSH, LQKENI. The CDR3 length is 14 residues. J gave up 6 bases and V 3 bases, and 4 bases lay outside the gene matches. These data are taken from a study of control samples from healthy donors and cancer patients. Input material: blood. V usage is TRBV18 and J usage is TRBJ1-5; the match to TRBD1 covers 8 bases. The receptor comes from a man aged 60 to 75 in good health. CDR3 nucleotide sequence: TGTGCCAGCTCACCCACAGGGGGGGCTCAGCCCCAGCATTTT. As protein: CASSPTGGAQPQHF.